These T cell receptor beta chains were read from a single sample in a study of beta chain features in type 1 diabetes. Profiling relied on immunoSEQ multiplex PCR, and the TCRdb table lists in-frame clones only, not all of them. The profile shows hundreds of thousands of clones, about 15% of them singletons. Source material: naive CD4+ T cells from blood. The source of these receptors is a man younger than 35 with type 1 diabetes. Each CDR3 is given with its conserved first and last residue. A D gene is named only where the DNA matches it firmly. Rows may omit the clone size; those that give it use once, few, many or a size class.

CDR3: CASSLARWIGETQYF
DNA: TGTGCCAGCAGCTTAGCGAGGTGGATTGGCGAGACCCAGTACTTC
size: few
J: TRBJ2-5
D: -
length: 15
V: TRBV7-9

CDR3: CASSQEVLPGNREWGTEAFF
DNA: TGCGCCAGCAGCCAAGAGGTTTTACCCGGGAACAGGGAATGGGGCACTGAAGCTTTCTTT
size: -
J: TRBJ1-1
D: -
length: 20
V: TRBV4-3

CDR3: CASSHGQGVSEQYF
DNA: TGTGCCAGCTCGCATGGACAGGGGGTTTCCGAGCAGTACTTC
size: few
J: TRBJ2-7
D: TRBD1
length: 14
V: TRBV18

CDR3: CASSDLGLAGGNEQFF
DNA: TGTGCCAGCAGCGACCTGGGACTAGCGGGGGGCAATGAGCAGTTCTTC
size: -
J: TRBJ2-1
D: TRBD2
length: 16
V: TRBV5-6

CDR3: CATSRVRGQETQYF
DNA: TGTGCCACCAGCAGAGTTCGGGGGCAAGAGACCCAGTACTTC
size: -
J: TRBJ2-5
D: -
length: 14
V: TRBV15

CDR3: CAWSVQGNQPQHF
DNA: TGTGCCTGGAGTGTTCAGGGCAATCAGCCCCAGCATTTT
size: -
J: TRBJ1-5
D: -
length: 13
V: TRBV30

CDR3: CASSVTGLNYGYTF
DNA: TGTGCCAGCAGCGTTACAGGCTTAAACTATGGCTACACCTTC
size: few
J: TRBJ1-2
D: -
length: 14
V: TRBV9

CDR3: CASSPERDQETQYF
DNA: TGCGCCAGCAGTCCTGAGCGGGACCAAGAGACCCAGTACTTC
size: once
J: TRBJ2-5
D: -
length: 14
V: TRBV10-2

CDR3: CASSSRQGSSNQPQHF
DNA: TGTGCCAGCAGTTCAAGACAGGGGTCAAGCAATCAGCCCCAGCATTTT
size: few
J: TRBJ1-5
D: TRBD1
length: 16
V: TRBV6-6

CDR3: CASSRGNYGYTF
DNA: TGTGCCAGCAGTAGGGGAAACTATGGCTACACCTTC
size: few
J: TRBJ1-2
D: -
length: 12
V: TRBV25-1

CDR3: CASSDPLGGRRSDTQYF
DNA: TGTGCCAGCAGCGATCCCTTGGGCGGGAGGAGGTCAGATACGCAGTATTTT
size: few
J: TRBJ2-3
D: TRBD2
length: 17
V: TRBV7-8